This entry is about one TCR beta chain. The antigen remains undetermined. The sample is drawn from a study of shared clonotypes between healthy human individuals. Overall study results and limits: All-four-donor shared clonotypes had higher generation probabilities than non-shared clonotypes did.

Trimming cost V 6 bases and J 3 bases, with 14 bases left between them. CDR1 and CDR2 from the germline V gene are MNHEY and SVGAGI. The CDR3 runs to 14 residues. Sequencing used immunoSEQ multiplex PCR; TCRdb keeps in-frame clones, though not all of them. The sample lists over a million clones, more than 75% seen once, with roughly 0.55% in the top ten. A CD45RA-negative memory subset and a CD45RA+ naive subset were separated from the CD4+ cells. The rearrangement links TRBV6-5 to TRBJ1-1; D is unresolved. This clonotype was sampled from a man aged 18-30 years in good health. Some clones in this sample may be carry-over from other donors' samples. The material sequenced was memory CD4+ T cells from PBMCs. Sample subset: CD45RA-negative fraction. The CDR3 protein is CASSLGPGDTEAFF. The CDR3 bases are TGTGCCAGCAGCCTGGGCCCGGGAGACACTGAAGCTTTCTTT.